The clone carrying this TCR beta chain was seen a handful of times. This entry belongs to a study of blood T cell repertoires in COVID-19. Study as a whole: Sources were T cells, B-cell-depleted T cells, or PBMCs; the material itself was cDNA or gDNA.

The table came from immunoSEQ multiplex PCR; TCRdb's copy has only in-frame clones and leaves some out. The sample lists 65,000 or so clones, about 92% occurring once. The TCR was taken from a man between 60 and 70 years old with acute or convalescent COVID-19. Material for sequencing was peripheral blood.

CDR3 coding DNA: TGTGCCAGCAGCCAAGTTCTAGATACTGAAGCTTTCTTT. Its translation: CASSQVLDTEAFF. V is TRBV3-1 (or the pseudogene TRBV3-2) and J is TRBJ1-1; D gene uncertain. V was trimmed by 1 base and J by 5 bases, leaving 8 bases between them. The CDR3 is 13 amino acids. The germline CDR1 and CDR2 sequences are LGHDT and YNNKEL (reference sequence).